One and the same sample provided the 27 T cell receptor beta chains below, sequenced in a study of cytomegalovirus exposure and HLA in healthy donors. PCR primers comprised 60 Vbeta and 13 Jbeta primers. TCRdb's table, derived via immunoSEQ multiplex PCR, lists solely in-frame clones and lacks some. Of about 150,000 clones in the sample, roughly 70% were seen once. Material for sequencing was PBMCs. The receptors here all came from a man aged 30 to 39 in good health and CMV-seronegative.

The V gene is TRBV29-1, the J gene TRBJ1-2; 8 nucleotides line up with TRBD1. Trimming at V came to 0 bases and at J to 5 bases, leaving 8 bases not matched to a gene. Per germline, CDR1 SQVTM and CDR2 ANQGSEA. This CDR3 contains 15 residues. CDR3 amino acids: CSVEDQTGAGYGYTF. CDR3 sequence (DNA): TGCAGCGTTGAAGATCAGACAGGGGCGGGGTATGGCTACACCTTC.

The V call is TRBV6-1, the J call TRBJ1-5; D not resolved. Germline loops: CDR1 MNHNS, CDR2 SASEGT. The CDR3 runs to 12 residues. V lost 1 base, J lost 6 bases, and 4 bases lay in between. This CDR3 is CASSEVSQPQHF. In DNA form, the CDR3 reads TGTGCCAGCAGTGAAGTGAGTCAGCCCCAGCATTTT.

This chain links TRBV7-9 with TRBJ1-6; TRBD1 agrees at 7 bases. After removal of 4 bases from V and 7 bases from J, the junction contained 7 bases not matched to a gene. The CDR3 covers 15 residues. Germline lookup yields CDR1 SEHNR and CDR2 FQNEAQ (reference sequence). CDR3 bases: TGTGCCAGCAGCTCCATAGGGGGCTTGAATTCACCCCTCCACTTT. It yields the protein CASSSIGGLNSPLHF.

The chain is built from TRBV5-1 and TRBJ2-1, with 11 bases aligning to TRBD2. The CDR3 is 16 residues long. From germline, CDR1 is SGHRS and CDR2 YFSETQ. With V trimmed by 0 bases and J by 8 bases, 7 bases remained unmatched. The CDR3 here is CASSLEISGGAHEQFF. CDR3 in DNA: TGCGCCAGCAGCTTGGAAATTAGCGGGGGGGCGCATGAGCAGTTCTTC.

This clone has only one observation. The genes are TRBV7-9 and TRBJ1-1; D uncertain. The CDR3 is 16 amino acids. Germline loops: CDR1 SEHNR, CDR2 FQNEAQ (reference sequence). V was shortened by 5 bases and J by 0 bases, with 16 bases between the two germline ends. The CDR3 nucleotides are TGTGCCAGCAGCCCTCGAGTCCCTTTCATGAACACTGAAGCTTTCTTT. Protein sequence: CASSPRVPFMNTEAFF.

The CDR3 sequence is CASSGPGQENSPLHF. DNA of the CDR3: TGTGCCAGCAGCGGCCCGGGACAGGAAAATTCACCCCTCCACTTT. The J gene is TRBJ1-6, the V gene TRBV9; 8 bases are shared with TRBD1. J was trimmed by 7 bases and V by 3 bases; bases with no gene match: 6. Germline CDR1 and CDR2: SGDLS and YYNGEE. The CDR3 spans 15 residues.

This chain joins TRBV9 and TRBJ2-1; 10 bases are shared with TRBD2. V shed 0 bases and J 8 bases; nucleotides not matched to a gene: 5. The length of the CDR3 is 15 residues. Germline assignment: CDR1 SGDLS and CDR2 YYNGEE. CDR3 nucleotide sequence: TGTGCCAGCAGCGTAGTGTCTAGCGGGAGAGATGAGCAGTTCTTC. Translating it yields CASSVVSSGRDEQFF.

V is TRBV6-5 and J is TRBJ1-2, with D perhaps matching TRBD1 (5 bases). Germline V CDR1 and CDR2: MNHEY, SVGAGI. Trimming stripped 3 bases from V and 6 bases from J, with 20 bases between. This CDR3 region has 16 residues. The CDR3, as DNA: TGTGCCAGCAGTTATTCGGGCAGGGCGGATCGAGATGGCTACACCTTC. This translates into CASSYSGRADRDGYTF.

The J gene is TRBJ1-1, the V gene TRBV5-6; D remains unclear. Trimming stripped 4 bases from V and 1 base from J, with 17 bases between. The CDR3 is 16 residues long. The germline V gene has CDR1 SGHDT and CDR2 YYEEEE. CDR3 in DNA: TGTGCCAGCAGCCCCTTGGGCCGGGAGGGGAACACTGAAGCTTTCTTT. This encodes CASSPLGREGNTEAFF.

This clone was observed a handful of times. CDR3 DNA: TGTGCCAGCAGCGCAGGGGGAAACACTGAAGCTTTCTTT. Translation: CASSAGGNTEAFF. V gene TRBV7-3 combines with J gene TRBJ1-1, with 7 bases lining up with TRBD1. The CDR3 has 13 residues. V lost 5 bases and J lost 2; bases outside the gene matches: 2. Germline CDR1 and CDR2: SGHTA and FQGTGA.

V is TRBV10-1 and J is TRBJ2-2; a possible D gene is TRBD2 (6 bases). Germline-derived CDR1 and CDR2 are WNHNN and SYGVQD (reference sequence). With 0 bases removed from V and 7 bases from J, the gap between germline ends came to 9 bases. This CDR3 spans 14 amino acids. The CDR3 protein is CASSESRGHGELFF. The CDR3, as DNA: TGCGCCAGCAGTGAGTCGCGGGGTCACGGGGAGCTGTTTTTT.

A note on this clone: Mismatch with germline at one junction end may stem from a read error. The chain uses TRBV5-1 and TRBJ2-7, with TRBD2 matching 16 bases. Looked up from germline, CDR1 is SGHRS and CDR2 is YFSETQ. The CDR3 is 17 amino acids. The CDR3 reads CASSLGTSGGASHEQYF. CDR3 bases: TGCGCCAGCAGCCTAGGGACTAGCGGGGGGGCCTCCCACGAGCAGTACTTC.

V usage is TRBV6-5 and J usage is TRBJ2-7, with a tentative D call TRBD1 (5 bases). CDR1 and CDR2 (germline): MNHEY, SVGAGI. The CDR3 loop spans 15 amino acids. Trimming removed 0 bases at V and 5 bases at J, with 14 bases between. CDR3 protein: CASSYSNVGRDEQYF. The CDR3 bases are TGTGCCAGCAGTTACTCAAACGTGGGGCGCGACGAGCAGTACTTC.

This clone was detected once. The chain is built from TRBV29-1 and TRBJ1-1; D possibly corresponds to TRBD1 (5 bases). Germline V gene sequence: CDR1 SQVTM, CDR2 ANQGSEA. The germline V and J ends were trimmed by 5 bases and 1 base, with 14 bases remaining between them. This CDR3 is 14 amino acids long. The CDR3 DNA reads as TGCAGCGTTCGGGGGGGGACGGAGAACACTGAAGCTTTCTTT. Its protein product is CSVRGGTENTEAFF.

Note on this clone: The germline gene is not matched at one end of the junction; a read error may be the cause. As DNA, the CDR3 is TGTGCCAGCAGCTTAGGTAGCGGCTACAAGCAGTACTTC. The encoded protein is CASSLGSGYKQYF. V gene TRBV7-9 combines with J gene TRBJ2-7, with TRBD2 as a possible D gene (6 bases). The CDR3 spans 13 residues. Germline CDR1 reads SEHNR; CDR2 reads FQNEAQ (reference sequence).

The J gene is TRBJ2-7, the V gene TRBV6-5; 8 bases are a match to TRBD1. Germline lookup yields CDR1 MNHEY and CDR2 SVGAGI. This CDR3 spans 13 amino acids. The trim removed 6 bases at V and 0 bases at J, leaving 1 base unmatched. Written as DNA, the CDR3 is TGTGCCAGCAGGGACAGGGCCTCCTACGAGCAGTACTTC. It translates to CASRDRASYEQYF.

The chain has TRBV4-2 and TRBJ2-3; 8 bases match TRBD2. The CDR3 extends over 17 amino acids. Germline V lookup: CDR1 LGHNA, CDR2 YNFKEQ. Trimming removed 1 base from V and 5 bases from J; junction bases left unmatched: 11. CDR3 protein: CASSQGGAGARGDTQYF. The DNA for the CDR3 is TGTGCCAGCAGCCAAGGTGGAGCGGGGGCTCGCGGAGATACGCAGTATTTT.

This clone has just one count. The chain employs TRBV9 and TRBJ2-6; D might be TRBD1 (6 bases). This CDR3 comprises 15 residues. Trimming stripped 2 bases from V and 2 bases from J, with 8 bases between. Germline V gene lookup returns CDR1 SGDLS and CDR2 YYNGEE. CDR3 nucleotides: TGTGCCAGCAGCGTTGAGGGGGCTGGGGCCAACGTCCTGACTTTC. Protein product: CASSVEGAGANVLTF.

The chain has TRBV5-6 and TRBJ2-5, with 14 nucleotides matching TRBD2. The CDR3 has 16 amino acids. Per germline, CDR1 SGHDT and CDR2 YYEEEE. With 4 bases clipped from V and 4 bases from J, the junction kept 6 bases outside the gene matches. CDR3 sequence (DNA): TGTGCCAGCAGCCTCGGACTAGCGGGGGGCCTAGAGACCCAGTACTTC. It translates to CASSLGLAGGLETQYF.

The sample holds one count of this clone. This sequence joins TRBV20-1 and TRBJ2-3; perhaps TRBD2 as D (6 bases). Germline V CDR1 and CDR2: DFQATT, SNEGSKA (reference sequence). The CDR3 sequence is 11 residues long. Here the CDR3 DNA reads TGCAGGGGGGGAGTTGGGGATACGCAGTATTTT. This codes for CRGGVGDTQYF.

This clone was seen a handful of times. The J gene is TRBJ1-6, the V gene TRBV19; D is unclear. V lost 6 bases to trimming and J lost 2 bases, with 8 bases between them. In germline, CDR1 is LNHDA, CDR2 SQIVND (reference sequence). This CDR3 is built from 14 residues. This CDR3 reads CASSVETYNSPLHF. The CDR3, as DNA: TGTGCCAGTAGCGTGGAGACCTATAATTCACCCCTCCACTTT. The whole variable domain, filled in from reference TRBV19 and TRBJ1-6, reads DGGITQSPKYLFRKEGQNVTLSCEQNLNHDAMYWYRQDPGQGLRLIYYSQIVNDFQKGDIAEGYSVSREKKESFPLTVTSAQKNPTAFYLCASSVETYNSPLHFGNGTRLTVT.

This rearrangement joins TRBV5-1 to TRBJ1-2, with D possibly TRBD1 on 6 matching bases. The V gene lost 4 bases and the J gene lost 6 bases, with 16 bases spanning the gap. The length of the CDR3 is 14 residues. Germline V gives CDR1 SGHRS, CDR2 YFSETQ. This CDR3 reads CASSTEGGRDGYTF. CDR3 bases: TGCGCCAGCAGCACCGAGGGGGGGAGGGATGGCTACACCTTC.

The chain employs TRBV2 and TRBJ1-1; possibly TRBD1 for D (6 bases). Trimming removed 3 bases from V and 0 bases from J, with 8 bases in between. The CDR3 spans 14 residues. Germline V CDR1 and CDR2: SNHLY, FYNNEI. The CDR3 region has the DNA TGTGCCAGCAGTGAGCAGGGGATGAACACTGAAGCTTTCTTT. This sequence encodes CASSEQGMNTEAFF.

The chain joins TRBV29-1 to TRBJ2-3; 9 nucleotides line up with TRBD2. After removal of 6 bases from V and 4 bases from J, the junction contained 11 bases not matched to a gene. Germline-derived CDR1 and CDR2 are SQVTM and ANQGSEA. The CDR3 is made up of 15 amino acids. The chain's CDR3 is CSVTRTSDSADTQYF. CDR3 sequence (DNA): TGCAGCGTCACGCGGACTAGCGATTCAGCAGATACGCAGTATTTT.

The CDR3 DNA is TGTGCCAGCTCAGCGGTCGACTACGAGCAGTACTTC. It specifies CASSAVDYEQYF. This chain uses TRBV18 with TRBJ2-7; no clear D. CDR3 length equals 12 residues. Trimming removed 5 bases at V and 3 bases at J, with 8 bases between. The germline V gene encodes CDR1 KGHSH and CDR2 LQKENI.

This chain connects TRBV5-1 to TRBJ2-7; TRBD2 is a possible D gene (5 bases). Trimming removed 2 bases from V and 3 bases from J, with 15 bases in between. The CDR3 covers 15 residues. The V gene's germline CDR1 is SGHRS and CDR2 YFSETQ. CDR3 nucleotide sequence: TGCGCCAGCAGCTTCTTTTCCCAAGCGGACTACGAGCAGTACTTC. It encodes CASSFFSQADYEQYF.

This clone has just a few counts. The rearrangement uses TRBV27 and TRBJ2-1; 12 bases map to TRBD2. Losses at the gene ends were 6 bases for V and 4 bases for J; bases not matched to a gene: 7. Germline V gene data show CDR1 as MNHEY and CDR2 as SMNVEV (reference sequence). The CDR3 is 16 residues long. The CDR3: CASSPRGTSGYNEQFF. The CDR3 DNA follows: TGTGCCAGCAGCCCAAGGGGGACTAGCGGGTACAATGAGCAGTTCTTC.